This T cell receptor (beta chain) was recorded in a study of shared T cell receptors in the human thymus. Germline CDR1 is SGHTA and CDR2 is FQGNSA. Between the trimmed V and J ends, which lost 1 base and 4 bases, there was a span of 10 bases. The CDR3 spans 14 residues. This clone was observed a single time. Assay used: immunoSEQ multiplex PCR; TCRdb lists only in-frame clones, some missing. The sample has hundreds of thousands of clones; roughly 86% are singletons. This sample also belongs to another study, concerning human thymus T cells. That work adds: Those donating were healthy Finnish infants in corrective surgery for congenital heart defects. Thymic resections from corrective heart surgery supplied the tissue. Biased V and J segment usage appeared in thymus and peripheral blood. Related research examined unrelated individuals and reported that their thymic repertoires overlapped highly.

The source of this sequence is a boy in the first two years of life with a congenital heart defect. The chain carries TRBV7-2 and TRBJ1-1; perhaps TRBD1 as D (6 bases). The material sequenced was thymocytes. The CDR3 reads CASSLVGGGTEAFF. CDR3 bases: TGTGCCAGCAGCTTAGTAGGGGGGGGCACTGAAGCTTTCTTT. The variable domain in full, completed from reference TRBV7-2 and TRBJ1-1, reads GAGVSQSPSNKVTEKGKDVELRCDPISGHTALYWYRQSLGQGLEFLIYFQGNSAPDKSGLPSDRFSAERTGGSVSTLTIQRTQQEDSAVYLCASSLVGGGTEAFFGQGTRLTVV.